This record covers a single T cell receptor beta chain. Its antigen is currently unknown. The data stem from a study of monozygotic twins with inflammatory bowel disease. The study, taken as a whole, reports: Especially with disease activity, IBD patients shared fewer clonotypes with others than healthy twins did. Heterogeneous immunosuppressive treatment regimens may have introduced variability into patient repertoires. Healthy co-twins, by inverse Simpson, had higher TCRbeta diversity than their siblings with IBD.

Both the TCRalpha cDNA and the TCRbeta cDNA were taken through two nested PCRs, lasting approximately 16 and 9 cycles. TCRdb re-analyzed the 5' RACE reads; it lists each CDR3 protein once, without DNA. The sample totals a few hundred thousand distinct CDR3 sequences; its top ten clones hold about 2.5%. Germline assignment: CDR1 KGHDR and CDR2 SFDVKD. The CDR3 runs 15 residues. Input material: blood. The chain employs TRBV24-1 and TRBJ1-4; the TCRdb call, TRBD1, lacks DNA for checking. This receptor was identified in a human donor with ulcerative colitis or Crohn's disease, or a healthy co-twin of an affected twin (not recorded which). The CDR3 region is CSTSDYASDTEKLFF.